The rows below give T cell receptor beta chains drawn from one sample of a study of T-cell reconstitution after alpha-beta-depleted transplantation in children. TCRdb reprocessed the PCR reads with MiXCR, giving one entry per CDR3 protein. The profile shows about 240,000 distinct CDR3 sequences, roughly 25% of them singletons. The material was PBMCs, obtained before TCRalphabeta/CD19-depleted stem cell transplant. These TCRs come from a girl aged 2-15 years with Fanconi anemia, due to receive a stem cell transplant. The CDR3 runs from the conserved cysteine through the conserved F or W. Each record gives: clone size, D gene, J gene, V gene, CDR3 protein, CDR3 DNA. D genes are given only for firm matches. Rows may omit the clone size; those that give it use once, few, many or a size class.

clone_size: .
d_call: .
j_call: TRBJ2-1
v_call: TRBV10-3
cdr3_aa: CAILGGAHNEQFF
cdr3_nt: TGTGCCATACTAGGGGGGGCACACAATGAGCAGTTCTTC

clone_size: .
d_call: TRBD2
j_call: TRBJ2-7
v_call: TRBV5-1
cdr3_aa: CASSLRDLAGLAVPYEQYF
cdr3_nt: TGCGCCAGCAGCTTGAGAGATCTAGCGGGGCTGGCGGTTCCCTACGAGCAGTACTTC

clone_size: many
d_call: .
j_call: TRBJ2-7
v_call: TRBV25-1
cdr3_aa: CASSYAGYEQYF
cdr3_nt: TGTGCCAGCAGTTACGCTGGATACGAGCAGTACTTC

clone_size: few
d_call: TRBD2
j_call: TRBJ2-5
v_call: TRBV29-1
cdr3_aa: CSARAGEETQYF
cdr3_nt: TGCAGCGCCCGAGCGGGAGAAGAGACCCAGTACTTC

clone_size: .
d_call: .
j_call: TRBJ2-3
v_call: TRBV12-3/TRBV12-4
cdr3_aa: CASSWDGSGERSNTQYF
cdr3_nt: TGTGCCAGCAGTTGGGACGGCTCGGGGGAGAGATCCAATACGCAGTATTTT

clone_size: .
d_call: .
j_call: TRBJ2-6
v_call: TRBV2
cdr3_aa: CASSDRSSGANVLTF
cdr3_nt: TGTGCCAGCAGTGATAGGTCCTCTGGGGCCAACGTCCTGACTTTC

clone_size: few
d_call: TRBD1
j_call: TRBJ2-7
v_call: TRBV6-2/TRBV6-3
cdr3_aa: CASSLNTFPIDRGWSYEQYF
cdr3_nt: TGTGCCAGCAGTCTCAACACGTTTCCCATCGACAGGGGATGGTCCTACGAGCAGTACTTC

clone_size: many
d_call: .
j_call: TRBJ1-1
v_call: TRBV12-3/TRBV12-4
cdr3_aa: CASTYPGVGEAFF
cdr3_nt: TGTGCCAGCACCTATCCCGGGGTTGGTGAAGCTTTCTTT

clone_size: many
d_call: .
j_call: TRBJ2-7
v_call: TRBV28
cdr3_aa: CASSLQDYYEQYF
cdr3_nt: TGTGCCAGCAGTTTACAGGACTACTACGAGCAGTACTTC

clone_size: few
d_call: .
j_call: TRBJ2-7
v_call: TRBV20-1
cdr3_aa: CSASDRYEQYF
cdr3_nt: TGCAGTGCATCAGACAGGTACGAGCAGTACTTC

clone_size: .
d_call: .
j_call: TRBJ2-7
v_call: TRBV20-1
cdr3_aa: CSANPRRGLNEQYF
cdr3_nt: TGCAGTGCAAACCCACGACGGGGGTTGAACGAGCAGTACTTC

clone_size: many
d_call: .
j_call: TRBJ2-3
v_call: TRBV3-1
cdr3_aa: CASSQALAGTDTQYF
cdr3_nt: TGTGCCAGCAGCCAAGCACTAGCCGGCACAGATACGCAGTATTTT

clone_size: few
d_call: TRBD2
j_call: TRBJ2-1
v_call: TRBV20-1
cdr3_aa: CSARQLAGWDEQFF
cdr3_nt: TGCAGTGCTAGACAATTAGCGGGATGGGATGAGCAGTTCTTC

clone_size: many
d_call: TRBD1
j_call: TRBJ2-7
v_call: TRBV5-1
cdr3_aa: CASSSRDRGIHEQYF
cdr3_nt: TGCGCCAGCAGCTCACGGGACAGGGGAATTCACGAGCAGTACTTC

clone_size: .
d_call: .
j_call: TRBJ2-7
v_call: TRBV29-1
cdr3_aa: CSVLAGTIGYEQYF
cdr3_nt: TGCAGCGTCCTAGCCGGGACGATCGGCTACGAGCAGTACTTC

clone_size: few
d_call: TRBD1
j_call: TRBJ1-3
v_call: TRBV12-3/TRBV12-4
cdr3_aa: CASSRQGSGNTIYF
cdr3_nt: TGTGCCAGCAGTCGACAGGGCTCTGGAAACACCATATATTTT

clone_size: many
d_call: TRBD2
j_call: TRBJ2-7
v_call: TRBV27
cdr3_aa: CASSLALAAAYEQYF
cdr3_nt: TGTGCCAGCAGTTTAGCTCTAGCGGCCGCCTACGAGCAGTACTTC

clone_size: .
d_call: .
j_call: TRBJ1-1
v_call: TRBV5-1
cdr3_aa: CASSLIHREGTEAFF
cdr3_nt: TGCGCCAGCAGCTTGATCCACAGGGAGGGCACTGAAGCTTTCTTT

clone_size: many
d_call: .
j_call: TRBJ2-5
v_call: TRBV20-1
cdr3_aa: CSASTPRFEPGTQYF
cdr3_nt: TGCAGTGCTAGTACCCCTCGATTCGAGCCGGGGACCCAGTACTTC

clone_size: .
d_call: .
j_call: TRBJ2-5
v_call: TRBV2
cdr3_aa: CASRVRETQYF
cdr3_nt: TGTGCCAGCAGGGTCCGGGAGACCCAGTACTTC

clone_size: .
d_call: .
j_call: TRBJ1-1
v_call: TRBV19
cdr3_aa: CASSTPGLGTEAFF
cdr3_nt: TGTGCCAGTAGTACCCCGGGCCTGGGCACTGAAGCTTTCTTT

clone_size: many
d_call: TRBD1
j_call: TRBJ2-7
v_call: TRBV6-5
cdr3_aa: CASSYEQGPYEQYF
cdr3_nt: TGTGCCAGCAGTTACGAACAGGGGCCCTACGAGCAGTACTTC

clone_size: few
d_call: .
j_call: TRBJ1-2
v_call: TRBV5-1
cdr3_aa: CASSLASNYGYTF
cdr3_nt: TGCGCCAGCAGCTTGGCCAGTAACTATGGCTACACCTTC

clone_size: .
d_call: TRBD2
j_call: TRBJ2-1
v_call: TRBV20-1
cdr3_aa: CSARLTGPGLAGYNEQFF
cdr3_nt: TGCAGTGCACGTTTAACGGGACCTGGACTAGCGGGCTACAATGAGCAGTTCTTC

clone_size: .
d_call: TRBD1
j_call: TRBJ1-2
v_call: TRBV5-4
cdr3_aa: CASSLPQQGARSGYTF
cdr3_nt: TGTGCCAGCAGCTTACCGCAGCAGGGGGCCAGGAGTGGCTACACCTTC

clone_size: many
d_call: TRBD2
j_call: TRBJ2-1
v_call: TRBV29-1
cdr3_aa: CSAAGEPTGLAVYNEQFF
cdr3_nt: TGCAGCGCCGCTGGCGAACCTACGGGACTAGCGGTCTACAATGAGCAGTTCTTC

clone_size: .
d_call: TRBD2
j_call: TRBJ2-1
v_call: TRBV12-3/TRBV12-4
cdr3_aa: CASSSGTSGGPSSYNEQFF
cdr3_nt: TGTGCCAGCAGTTCCGGGACTAGCGGGGGGCCGAGCTCCTACAATGAGCAGTTCTTC

clone_size: .
d_call: .
j_call: TRBJ2-3
v_call: TRBV5-1
cdr3_aa: CASSLGSGDTDTQYF
cdr3_nt: TGCGCCAGCAGCTTGGGTAGCGGAGACACAGATACGCAGTATTTT

clone_size: many
d_call: .
j_call: TRBJ2-7
v_call: TRBV29-1
cdr3_aa: CSVEDHDRSSYEQYF
cdr3_nt: TGCAGCGTTGAAGATCATGACCGGAGCTCCTACGAGCAGTACTTC

clone_size: many
d_call: .
j_call: TRBJ2-2
v_call: TRBV15
cdr3_aa: CATSKGTANTGELFF
cdr3_nt: TGTGCCACCAGCAAAGGGACTGCGAACACCGGGGAGCTGTTTTTT

clone_size: many
d_call: .
j_call: TRBJ1-1
v_call: TRBV29-1
cdr3_aa: CSVGGGWSEAFF
cdr3_nt: TGCAGCGTTGGAGGAGGATGGTCTGAAGCTTTCTTT

clone_size: .
d_call: .
j_call: TRBJ2-7
v_call: TRBV28
cdr3_aa: CASRPLRALSYEQYF
cdr3_nt: TGTGCCAGCAGACCCCTCCGGGCCTTATCCTACGAGCAGTACTTC

clone_size: few
d_call: TRBD1
j_call: TRBJ1-1
v_call: TRBV7-3
cdr3_aa: CASSRDRWTEAFF
cdr3_nt: TGTGCCAGCAGCCGGGACAGGTGGACTGAAGCTTTCTTT

clone_size: .
d_call: TRBD1
j_call: TRBJ2-5
v_call: TRBV5-6
cdr3_aa: CASSFGAGGFETQYF
cdr3_nt: TGTGCCAGCAGCTTCGGAGCAGGGGGCTTCGAGACCCAGTACTTC

clone_size: many
d_call: .
j_call: TRBJ2-1
v_call: TRBV6-4
cdr3_aa: CASSDSVGGPINEQFF
cdr3_nt: TGTGCCAGCAGTGACTCTGTGGGGGGGCCGATCAATGAGCAGTTCTTC

clone_size: .
d_call: TRBD2
j_call: TRBJ2-5
v_call: TRBV9
cdr3_aa: CASSASGLARETQYF
cdr3_nt: TGTGCCAGCAGCGCATCGGGACTAGCAAGAGAGACCCAGTACTTC

clone_size: .
d_call: .
j_call: TRBJ2-7
v_call: TRBV29-1
cdr3_aa: CSVRTTHYEQYF
cdr3_nt: TGCAGCGTCCGGACGACCCACTACGAGCAGTACTTC

clone_size: few
d_call: .
j_call: TRBJ2-1
v_call: TRBV28
cdr3_aa: CASRLLFGEQFF
cdr3_nt: TGTGCCAGCAGGCTCTTATTTGGAGAGCAGTTCTTC

clone_size: many
d_call: .
j_call: TRBJ2-7
v_call: TRBV10-3
cdr3_aa: CAISDGVEKRVF
cdr3_nt: TGTGCCATCAGTGATGGAGTCGAAAAACGGGTCTTC

clone_size: many
d_call: .
j_call: TRBJ1-3
v_call: TRBV29-1
cdr3_aa: CSVGRSIDNTIYF
cdr3_nt: TGCAGCGTCGGTCGGAGTATAGATAACACCATATATTTT

clone_size: few
d_call: TRBD2
j_call: TRBJ2-1
v_call: TRBV6-1
cdr3_aa: CASSPTGWGGTYNEQFF
cdr3_nt: TGTGCCAGCAGCCCAACCGGCTGGGGGGGAACCTACAATGAGCAGTTCTTC

clone_size: few
d_call: TRBD2
j_call: TRBJ2-7
v_call: TRBV13
cdr3_aa: CASSRTSGGSEQYF
cdr3_nt: TGTGCCAGCAGCCGGACTAGCGGGGGCTCCGAGCAGTACTTC